This entry lists 26 T cell receptor beta chains sequenced from one sample in a study of T cell responses to AZD1222 COVID-19 vaccine. Some clones are missing from TCRdb's copy, which holds only in-frame ones; the method was immunoSEQ multiplex PCR. This table has about 180,000 clones, about 87% appearing once. The sample here was peripheral blood, taken 28 days after the second dose of the MenACWY control vaccine. The receptors derive from an adult who received the MenACWY meningococcal vaccine as a control.

This sequence joins TRBV28 and TRBJ1-5; tentatively, D is TRBD1 (6 bases). This CDR3 spans 14 amino acids. The germline CDR1 and CDR2 sequences are MDHEN and SYDVKM. V was cut by 2 bases and J by 7 bases, with 12 bases left in between. CDR3 bases: TGTGCCAGCAGTTTACACAGGGACGGGCAGCCCCAGCATTTT. Its translation: CASSLHRDGQPQHF.

The chain recombines TRBV7-2 with TRBJ1-6; D gene unclear. Trimming cost V 10 bases and J 7 bases, with 11 bases left between them. Germline V CDR1 and CDR2: SGHTA, FQGNSA. The length of the CDR3 is 12 residues. CDR3 coding DNA: TGTGCCACCACAAAGAACAATTCACCCCTCCACTTT. It encodes CATTKNNSPLHF.

This clone was recorded only once. This chain links TRBV29-1 with TRBJ2-3, with D possibly matching TRBD2 (6 bases). The V and J ends lost 7 bases and 0 bases respectively, with 11 bases between them. The CDR3 length is 13 residues. CDR1 and CDR2 (germline): SQVTM, ANQGSEA. The CDR3 protein is CSAGLLSTDTQYF. DNA for the CDR3: TGCAGCGCGGGACTCTTAAGCACAGATACGCAGTATTTT.

This chain uses TRBV5-4 with TRBJ1-1; a possible D gene is TRBD1 (5 bases). The CDR3 runs 15 residues. Germline CDR1 reads SGHNT; CDR2 reads YYREEE (reference sequence). Trimming cost V 5 bases and J 1 base, with 15 bases left between them. DNA for the CDR3: TGTGCCAGCAGGGGGGGGTATTCCACGAACACTGAAGCTTTCTTT. Translation: CASRGGYSTNTEAFF. The full variable domain, completed using reference TRBV5-4 and TRBJ1-1, is ETGVTQSPTHLIKTRGQQVTLRCSSQSGHNTVSWYQQALGQGPQFIFQYYREEENGRGNFPPRFSGLQFPNYSSELNVNALELDDSALYLCASRGGYSTNTEAFFGQGTRLTVV.

The chain is built from TRBV7-9 and TRBJ2-1, with D maybe TRBD2 (5 bases). V lost 1 base and J 5 bases, leaving 9 bases between the germline ends. The CDR3 runs to 14 residues. The V gene's germline CDR1 is SEHNR and CDR2 FQNEAQ (reference sequence). CDR3 bases: TGTGCCAGCAGCTTAGGGGCTAGCCACAATGAGCAGTTCTTC. Protein product: CASSLGASHNEQFF. The variable domain in full, with the rest retrieved from reference TRBV7-9 and TRBJ2-1, is DTGVSQNPRHKITKRGQNVTFRCDPISEHNRLYWYRQTLGQGPEFLTYFQNEAQLEKSRLLSDRFSAERPKGSFSTLEIQRTEQGDSAMYLCASSLGASHNEQFFGPGTRLTVL.

The rearrangement uses TRBV9 and TRBJ2-1; possibly TRBD2 for D (6 bases). V lost 0 bases and J 7 bases, leaving 14 bases between the germline ends. CDR3 length: 15 amino acids. Germline CDR1 SGDLS, CDR2 YYNGEE. As DNA, the CDR3 is TGTGCCAGCAGCGTAGCGGTAGCGGCAAGGAATGAGCAGTTCTTC. Translated: CASSVAVAARNEQFF.

This clone has only one observation. The chain links TRBV30 to TRBJ1-4; TRBD1 matches 7 bases. CDR1 is GTSNPN, CDR2 SVGIG, per germline (reference sequence). With V trimmed by 4 bases and J by 6 bases, 14 bases remained unmatched. The CDR3 consists of 16 residues. This CDR3 is CAWTYRDSRRYEKLFF. The CDR3 DNA follows: TGTGCCTGGACCTATCGGGACAGTCGGCGATATGAAAAACTGTTTTTT. Drawing the rest from reference TRBV30 and TRBJ1-4, the complete variable domain is SQTIHQWPATLVQPVGSPLSLECTVEGTSNPNLYWYRQAAGRGLQLLFYSVGIGQISSEVPQNLSASRPQDRQFILSSKKLLLSDSGFYLCAWTYRDSRRYEKLFFGSGTQLSVL.

V and J are TRBV12-3 or TRBV12-4 and TRBJ2-3; D is ambiguous. V was pared by 2 bases and J by 10 bases, with 13 bases between. The CDR3 length is 13 residues. The CDR3 region has the DNA TGTGCCAGCAGTTTACAAAGAATGATGTCGCAGTATTTT. Its protein is CASSLQRMMSQYF.

This clone was observed once. The chain couples TRBV18 to TRBJ2-7, with D perhaps TRBD2 (6 bases). The CDR3 is made up of 15 amino acids. With 1 base removed from V and 3 bases from J, the gap between germline ends came to 13 bases. Germline V gene lookup returns CDR1 KGHSH and CDR2 LQKENI. CDR3: CASSPRGSGGYEQYF. CDR3 nucleotides: TGTGCCAGCTCACCACGGGGTAGCGGAGGCTACGAGCAGTACTTC. Complete variable domain (other parts from reference TRBV18 and TRBJ2-7): NAGVMQNPRHLVRRRGQEARLRCSPMKGHSHVYWYRQLPEEGLKFMVYLQKENIIDESGMPKERFSAEFPKEGPSILRIQQVVRGDSAAYFCASSPRGSGGYEQYFGPGTRLTVT.

This chain uses TRBV18 with TRBJ1-3, with TRBD1 matching 7 bases. The CDR3 length is 18 residues. V gave up 0 bases and J gave up 2 bases; unmatched junction bases: 10. Germline V CDR1 and CDR2: KGHSH, LQKENI. CDR3 sequence (DNA): TGTGCCAGCTCACCACCGTCTTATGGACAGGTCCCTGGAAACACCATATATTTT. Its protein product is CASSPPSYGQVPGNTIYF.

This rearrangement joins TRBV4-3 to TRBJ2-2, with D maybe TRBD1 (6 bases). This CDR3 has 19 amino acids. CDR1 LGHNA and CDR2 YSLEER come from the germline V gene. Trimming removed 2 bases at V and 0 bases at J, with 19 bases between. The CDR3 sequence: CASSQNSPLRGTNTGELFF. DNA of the CDR3: TGCGCCAGCAGCCAAAACTCCCCACTCAGGGGCACGAACACCGGGGAGCTGTTTTTT.

This chain's CDR3 is CASSQERAVGFEKLFF. The CDR3 coding sequence is TGTGCCAGCAGCCAAGAACGGGCCGTCGGCTTTGAAAAACTGTTTTTT. The gene calls are TRBV14 and TRBJ1-4; no definite D call. This CDR3 is built from 16 residues. V was cut by 0 bases and J by 7 bases, with 15 bases left in between. The germline V gene encodes CDR1 SGHDN and CDR2 FVKESK.

J is TRBJ2-7 and V is TRBV2; D may match TRBD1 or TRBD2 (5 bases each). The germline V gene has CDR1 SNHLY and CDR2 FYNNEI. CDR3 length: 15 amino acids. V lost 0 bases and J lost 1, with 10 bases in between. CDR3 nucleotide sequence: TGTGCCAGCAGTGAAGCTGGGGGTATTTCCTACGAGCAGTACTTC. It is translated as CASSEAGGISYEQYF. Full variable domain (remainder filled in from reference TRBV2 and TRBJ2-7): EPEVTQTPSHQVTQMGQEVILRCVPISNHLYFYWYRQILGQKVEFLVSFYNNEISEKSEIFDDQFSVERPDGSNFTLKIRSTKLEDSAMYFCASSEAGGISYEQYFGPGTRLTVT.

This clone occurred once. The rearrangement joins TRBV28 to TRBJ1-5, with D perhaps TRBD1 (5 bases). Germline loops: CDR1 MDHEN, CDR2 SYDVKM. The CDR3 is 18 residues long. With 7 bases removed from V and 0 bases from J, the gap between germline ends came to 22 bases. In DNA form, the CDR3 reads TGTGCCAGCACCTGGAGCAGGGAGAAGTATTATAGCAATCAGCCCCAGCATTTT. Protein product: CASTWSREKYYSNQPQHF.

This chain connects TRBV6-6 to TRBJ2-7; 8 bases match TRBD2. The V gene's germline CDR1 is MNHNY and CDR2 SVGAGI (reference sequence). CDR3 size: 15 residues. V trimming: 2 bases; J trimming: 9 bases; junction bases outside the gene matches: 12. The CDR3 DNA reads as TGTGCCAGCAGTTACGTAACTAGCGGCGCTCCTGGGCAGTACTTC. Translation gives CASSYVTSGAPGQYF.

This sequence joins TRBV7-2 and TRBJ2-2, with no clear D. Per germline, CDR1 SGHTA and CDR2 FQGNSA. The V end lost 1 base, the J end lost 6 bases, and 12 bases lay between the germline ends. This CDR3 region has 15 residues. The CDR3 bases are TGTGCCAGCAGCTTAGATCTAGTCAAGGCCGGGGAGCTGTTTTTT. Translated, it gives CASSLDLVKAGELFF. Complete variable domain (other parts from reference TRBV7-2 and TRBJ2-2): GAGVSQSPSNKVTEKGKDVELRCDPISGHTALYWYRQSLGQGLEFLIYFQGNSAPDKSGLPSDRFSAERTGGSVSTLTIQRTQQEDSAVYLCASSLDLVKAGELFFGEGSRLTVL.

V usage is TRBV30 and J usage is TRBJ2-7; D not resolved. In germline, CDR1 is GTSNPN, CDR2 SVGIG (reference sequence). Between the trimmed V and J ends, which lost 4 bases and 6 bases, there was a span of 13 bases. This CDR3 region has 12 residues. The CDR3 DNA reads as TGTGCCTGGACGGCCAGGATGGGCGAGCAGTACTTC. This codes for CAWTARMGEQYF.

V gene TRBV4-3 combines with J gene TRBJ2-7; D is tentatively TRBD1 or TRBD2 (5 bases each). V was clipped by 3 bases and J by 1 base, with 13 bases between them. Per germline, CDR1 LGHNA and CDR2 YSLEER. The CDR3 covers 15 residues. The CDR3 loop is CASSHPVGDSYEQYF. In nucleotides, the CDR3 is TGCGCCAGCAGCCACCCCGTGGGGGATTCCTACGAGCAGTACTTC.

The chain carries TRBV19 and TRBJ2-1; 10 nucleotides match TRBD2. Germline V CDR1 and CDR2: LNHDA, SQIVND (reference sequence). V shed 2 bases and J 0 bases; nucleotides not matched to a gene: 16. This CDR3 has 21 residues. The CDR3: CASSISPLLAGVWSSYNEQFF. The CDR3 DNA sequence: TGTGCCAGTAGTATATCCCCTTTGCTAGCGGGAGTATGGAGCTCCTACAATGAGCAGTTCTTC.

The chain employs TRBV7-2 and TRBJ1-2; D is undetermined. The V end lost 1 base, the J end lost 5 bases, and 11 bases lay between the germline ends. In germline, CDR1 is SGHTA, CDR2 FQGNSA. The CDR3 length is 14 residues. CDR3 amino acids: CASSLEVSRYGYTF. Here the CDR3 DNA reads TGTGCCAGCAGCTTAGAGGTCAGCCGATATGGCTACACCTTC.

The sample holds one count of this clone. This sequence joins TRBV7-9 and TRBJ2-3, with D perhaps given as TRBD1 or TRBD2 (5 bases each). V dropped 7 bases and J dropped 6 bases, with 14 bases sitting between them. The CDR3 is 13 residues long. Germline-derived CDR1 and CDR2 are SEHNR and FQNEAQ (reference sequence). The CDR3 loop reads CASNLAKGDTQYF. CDR3 bases: TGTGCCAGCAACCTAGCAAAGGGGGATACGCAGTATTTT.

J is TRBJ1-5 and V is TRBV28, with TRBD1 matching 7 bases. Trimming cost V 7 bases and J 7 bases; bases outside gene matches: 10. The CDR3 is 14 amino acids. Germline loops: CDR1 MDHEN, CDR2 SYDVKM. CDR3 residues: CASTTGDARQPQHF. In DNA, the CDR3 is TGTGCCAGCACCACAGGGGACGCGAGACAGCCCCAGCATTTT.

The CDR3 is CASRVAGAGVEQYF. For the CDR3, the DNA is TGTGCCAGCAGAGTAGCGGGAGCTGGGGTAGAGCAGTACTTC. The chain links TRBV28 to TRBJ2-7; TRBD2 matches at 9 bases. CDR1 MDHEN and CDR2 SYDVKM come from the germline V gene. The CDR3 runs to 14 residues. The V and J ends lost 6 bases and 7 bases, in that order; junction bases with no gene match: 10.

The chain recombines TRBV7-2 with TRBJ1-2; D possibly corresponds to TRBD1 (6 bases). This CDR3 has 19 amino acids. The ends were cut back, 2 bases at V and 3 bases at J, with 25 bases in the middle. Germline CDR1 is SGHTA and CDR2 is FQGNSA. In nucleotides, the CDR3 is TGTGCCAGCAGCTTACCGGCAGGGGCGACTATTGGTGTTTACTATGGCTACACCTTC. Residues: CASSLPAGATIGVYYGYTF.

The V and J genes are TRBV7-8 and TRBJ2-5; 9 nucleotides align to TRBD1. The CDR3 extends over 15 amino acids. V dropped 2 bases and J dropped 5; count of bases not matched to a gene: 6. CDR1 SGHVS and CDR2 FQNEAQ come from the germline V gene. As DNA, the CDR3 is TGTGCCAGCAGCTTATGGGACAGGGTCCCTGAGACCCAGTACTTC. Encoded protein: CASSLWDRVPETQYF.

The rearrangement uses TRBV5-1 and TRBJ2-1, with 7 bases identical to TRBD2. This CDR3 comprises 13 residues. Trimming at V came to 7 bases and at J to 8 bases, leaving 9 bases not matched to a gene. Germline CDR1 and CDR2: SGHRS and YFSETQ. The CDR3 protein is CASRGGSRYEQFF. The CDR3, as DNA: TGCGCCAGCCGGGGCGGGAGTAGGTATGAGCAGTTCTTC.